The following is a T cell receptor (beta chain) sequence with its context. The sample originates from a study of blood T cells in healthy people across ages. Each donor had roughly 10 milliliters of peripheral blood drawn. This CDR3 spans 15 amino acids. CDR1 is SEHNR and CDR2 is FQNEAQ in the germline V gene (reference sequence). After removal of 5 bases from V and 7 bases from J, the junction contained 7 bases not matched to a gene. With a J-beta primer mix and a sample-barcoded 5' primer, a second PCR ran 7 to 11 cycles. Unique molecular identifiers of 12 random nucleotides labeled each cDNA. Every sample produced at least 2.5 million CDR3-containing paired-end reads. TCRdb re-analysed the 5' RACE reads in MiXCR, keeping a single row per CDR3 protein. Of hundreds of thousands of distinct CDR3 sequences listed, roughly 60% were seen once; the top ten hold about a quarter.

Sample: blood. V is TRBV7-9 and J is TRBJ1-6; 8 bases agree with TRBD1. This TCR was recovered from a man aged 25 to 40 in good health. The CDR3 region is CASSPWRQGNSPLHF. DNA for the CDR3: TGTGCCAGCAGCCCCTGGAGACAGGGGAATTCACCCCTCCACTTT. Using reference TRBV7-9 and TRBJ1-6 for the parts outside the CDR3, the full variable domain is DTGVSQNPRHKITKRGQNVTFRCDPISEHNRLYWYRQTLGQGPEFLTYFQNEAQLEKSRLLSDRFSAERPKGSFSTLEIQRTEQGDSAMYLCASSPWRQGNSPLHFGNGTRLTVT.